This entry features one T cell receptor beta chain sequence. This clonotype is characterized as medium-sized (0.01 to 0.1%). No antigen is known for it. Base qualities were left out, and no much larger clone turns up one base away. The data are from a study of spatial heterogeneity in lung cancer (dated by TCRdb to about 2019). As for the study more broadly: Beta-chain transcripts were consistently detected in greater numbers than alpha-chain transcripts, which likely reflected higher beta-chain transcript abundance. A strong correlation was found between TCR transcript counts in tumor regions and a T cell transcriptional module score from matched bulk RNA-seq. In the raw uncorrected reads, each unique combination of TCR and UMI appeared more than ten times on average. The study quantitatively compared TCR alpha and beta repertoires across multiple tumor regions, matched nontumor lung and blood in non-small cell lung cancer. The study linked features of the TCR repertoire to counts of nonsynonymous mutations, which were determined by whole-exome sequencing of tumor tissue. Both alpha and beta chains were TCR-sequenced in samples taken at surgery, namely 220 tumor regions, around 70 matched nontumor lung samples and approximately 51 PBMC samples.

Reading the label with the study, this specimen's time point is: sample taken at primary tumor resection. The donors were some 76 patients from the lung TRACERx cohort who had early-stage, untreated non-small cell lung cancer. Without any cell sorting, TCR sequencing was performed on whole RNA extracted either from tumor and nontumor lung tissue or from cryopreserved PBMC samples. Only patients for whom sufficient RNA was available from at least two tumor regions were selected for TCR sequencing. Tumor and adjacent nontumor lung specimens were reviewed by a lung pathologist before selection. V loses 1 base, J loses 5 bases, and the germline ends lie 10 bases apart. In the germline V gene, CDR1 corresponds to KGHDR and CDR2 to SFDVKD. Inclusive of the bounding cysteine and phenylalanine, the CDR3 is 15 residues long. Just CDR3 DNA is preserved here, 45 bases in frame from base 1. Library preparation was by 5' RACE. Sequencing relied on a NextSeq 500. The TCR library protocol attached a unique molecular identifier to each TCR cDNA molecule to allow correction of PCR and sequencing errors. In the paper's pipeline: TCR identification, UMI-based error correction and CDR3 extraction were performed with Decombinator tools. Expanded TCRs were defined as those above a frequency of 2 per 1,000, corresponding to the top 1% of the tumor frequency distribution. Expanded tumor TCRs were classed as regional if statistically deemed absent (corrected P<0.05) from at least one tumor region, otherwise ubiquitous. Rényi diversity was computed with the R vegan package after subsampling each repertoire 100 times to 5,000 TCRs. CDR3 similarity networks were constructed using string-kernel similarity of amino acid triplets, with links drawn between CDR3s whose pairwise similarity was above 0.82. Using fastp trimming at Q25 and MiXCR clonotype assembly, TCRdb reanalyzed the public sequencing data and kept in-frame beta chains. Each record represents a unique CDR3 protein, reported with the most common genes and DNA among its rows. For this entry, the V and J calls and clone size follow TCRdb and not the study's own pipeline. The sample contains about 11,000 distinct CDR3 sequences, 7.9% of them found a single time. The ten largest clones represent roughly a fifth of the sample.

Results and caveats for the whole study, not just this receptor: The tumor nonsynonymous mutation count correlated with the number of expanded intratumoral alpha and beta TCRs. Counts of ubiquitous and regional expanded TCRs were found to correlate with counts of ubiquitous and regional nonsynonymous mutations, respectively. Additional single-cell paired TCR alpha and beta sequencing was considered necessary to confirm, at a functional level, the hypothesis that regional TCRs recognize regional mutations. Estimated TCR-seq coverage of tumor T cells was only roughly 7% for alpha chains and 12% to 15% for beta chains.

Sequenced here: lung tumor tissue, sampled at surgery. The clonotype was recovered from a female donor with early-stage non-small cell lung cancer. The sequence links TRBV24-1 to TRBJ2-2; perhaps TRBD1 is the D gene, with 6 bases matching. Read as DNA, the sequence is TGTGCCACCAGTGATTTTAACAGGGTGACCGGGGAGCTGTTTTTT. The translation is CATSDFNRVTGELFF.